Listed here are 15 T cell receptor beta chains from one sample, sequenced in a study of T cells in women clearing cervical HPV infection (dated by TCRdb to about 2018). Libraries were constructed by the immunoSEQ multiplex PCR assay. TCRdb took this table from immuneACCESS and kept in-frame rearrangements with V and J called. Such tables lack part of the clones; where checked against another copy, unresolved V genes explain under half of the gap, and the rest is unexplained. This sample's table lists under 45,000 clones. Of the sample, 4.5% to 6% is held by the ten largest clones. The sequencing sample was made of blood buffy coat. These receptors all stem from a woman between 18 and 75 years old with a cervical HPV16 infection that either progressed to CIN3+ or cleared (not recorded which).

To note about this clone: The CDR3 extends 3 residues past the end of the read, so its final part is completed from the germline J gene. This chain links TRBV28 with TRBJ1-2; TRBD1 agrees at 9 bases. Trimming at V came to 5 bases and at J to 3 bases, leaving 7 bases not matched to a gene. The CDR3 is 15 residues long. Per the germline V gene, CDR1 is MDHEN and CDR2 is SYDVKM. CDR3 sequence: CASSTGTGLDYGYTF. The CDR3 DNA, read in part, is TGTGCCAGCAGTACCGGGACAGGGCTTGACTATGGC.

With regard to this clone: The CDR3 is cut off 3 residues early in the read; its end comes from the germline J gene. The chain links TRBV30 to TRBJ1-2, with TRBD1 identical over 8 bases. The CDR3 is 13 residues long. The V gene's germline CDR1 is GTSNPN and CDR2 SVGIG (reference sequence). Incomplete CDR3 DNA: TGTGCCTGGAGGATCTTGACAGGGGTCGGC. It yields the protein CAWRILTGVG. The CDR3 in its entirety is CAWRILTGVGYTF.

As to this clone: The read ends 3 residues shy of where the CDR3 ends; the end is completed using the germline J gene. The chain recombines TRBV6-2 or TRBV6-3 with TRBJ2-7, with unresolved D. This CDR3 comprises 11 residues. Trimming removed 7 bases from V and 6 bases from J, with 10 bases in between. Germline CDR1 is MNHEY and CDR2 is SVGEGT. The CDR3 protein is CASTHFGEQYF. CDR3 DNA, as far as it was read: TGTGCCAGCACCCATTTCGGCGAG.

About this clone: Read sequence stops 3 residues before the CDR3 end, and the germline J gene provides the missing end. The chain has TRBV20-1 and TRBJ2-3; 9 positions match TRBD2. This CDR3 region has 13 residues. Germline loops: CDR1 DFQATT, CDR2 SNEGSKA (reference sequence). The V gene end was trimmed by 3 bases and the J gene end by 7 bases; junction bases not matched to a gene: 5. The DNA read from the CDR3 is TGCAGTGCTAGGGCTAGCGGGATGTATACG. This gives the protein CSARASGMYT. The CDR3, in full, reads CSARASGMYTQYF.

Concerning this clone itself: The CDR3 is cut off 3 residues early in the read; its end comes from the germline J gene. V usage is TRBV5-6 and J usage is TRBJ1-2, with 7 bases that match TRBD1. Germline V gene sequence: CDR1 SGHDT, CDR2 YYEEEE. The length of the CDR3 is 14 residues. J lost 2 bases, V lost 3 bases, and 4 bases had no gene match. CDR3 DNA, as far as it was read: TGTGCCAGCAGCTCCGGACAGGCGAACTATGGC. This gives the protein CASSSGQANYG. The entire CDR3 is CASSSGQANYGYTF.

Regarding this clone: The CDR3 extends 3 residues past the end of the read, so its final part is completed from the germline J gene. The chain is built from TRBV11-1 and TRBJ2-7, with 7 nucleotides matching TRBD2. J was trimmed by 3 bases and V by 5 bases; bases with no gene match: 4. The CDR3 sequence is 13 residues long. The germline V gene encodes CDR1 SGHAT and CDR2 FQDESV (reference sequence). The CDR3 bases that were read are TGTGCCAGCAGCAGGGACTATCGCTACGAG. As protein: CASSRDYRYE. The full-length CDR3 reads as CASSRDYRYEQYF.

Comment on this clone: The read gets to within 3 residues of the CDR3 end, and the germline J gene fills in the rest. The gene calls are TRBV30 and TRBJ2-7, with TRBD1 identical over 8 bases. The CDR3 is 12 residues long. Trimming at V came to 5 bases and at J to 3 bases, leaving 3 bases not matched to a gene. Germline CDR1 GTSNPN, CDR2 SVGIG (reference sequence). CDR3 sequence: CAWGQGIYEQYF. Partial CDR3 DNA: TGTGCCTGGGGACAGGGAATCTACGAG.

About this clone: The DNA ends 3 residues before the CDR3 does, and the rest of the CDR3 is filled in from the germline J gene. This chain joins TRBV20-1 and TRBJ2-3; 13 bases line up with TRBD2. The CDR3 is 16 amino acids. The trim removed 5 bases at V and 2 bases at J, leaving 7 bases unmatched. The V gene's germline CDR1 is DFQATT and CDR2 SNEGSKA (reference sequence). This chain's CDR3 is CSARTTSGRATDTQYF. The CDR3 bases that were read are TGCAGTGCTCGAACCACTAGCGGGAGGGCCACAGATACG.

Regarding this clone: The missing CDR3 end, 3 residues past where the read stops, is filled in from the germline J gene. This sequence joins TRBV7-6 and TRBJ2-1; 10 bases map to TRBD2. The junction had 12 bases not matched to a gene; V was cut back by 5 bases and J by 5 bases. Germline CDR1 reads SGHVS; CDR2 reads FNYEAQ. The CDR3 loop spans 17 amino acids. The CDR3 loop is CASSRTHIAGGNNEQFF. The CDR3 DNA, read in part, is TGTGCCAGCAGCCGCACTCATATAGCGGGAGGTAACAATGAG.

Regarding this clone: The sequenced fragment ends 3 residues before the CDR3 boundary, so the rest is inferred from the germline J gene. This chain links TRBV30 with TRBJ1-1; no clear D gene. Germline-derived CDR1 and CDR2 are GTSNPN and SVGIG (reference sequence). Trimming took 5 bases from V and 2 from J, leaving 12 bases between them. There are 13 residues in the CDR3. The CDR3 bases that were read are TGTGCCTGGGTTCCCCCAGTAAACACTGAA. Translating gives CAWVPPVNTE. The CDR3 in its entirety is CAWVPPVNTEAFF.

Points on this clone: Sequencing ends 3 residues short of the CDR3 end; the germline J gene provides the rest. The chain uses TRBV20-1 and TRBJ2-4; a possible D gene is TRBD2 (6 bases). Germline loops: CDR1 DFQATT, CDR2 SNEGSKA (reference sequence). V was cut by 3 bases and J by 0 bases, with 12 bases left in between. This CDR3 has 15 amino acids. The sequenced CDR3 bases are TGCAGTGCTAGGGCCCGGGGAGGAGCCAAAAACATT. It codes for CSARARGGAKNI. The whole CDR3 is CSARARGGAKNIQYF.

Of note for this clone: The CDR3 end is not reached by the read, which stops 3 residues before it; the germline J gene fills it in. The chain employs TRBV20-1 and TRBJ2-1; 8 bases are a match to TRBD2. The CDR3 is 15 amino acids. CDR1 is DFQATT, CDR2 SNEGSKA, per germline (reference sequence). V lost 3 bases and J lost 5; bases outside the gene matches: 9. Partial CDR3 DNA: TGCAGTGCTAGGGGGATTGGACTAGCAGACAATGAG. Translated: CSARGIGLADNE. The full CDR3 protein is CSARGIGLADNEQFF.

Details on this clone: The read is 3 residues too short to cover the CDR3 end, so that end is filled in from the germline J gene. J is TRBJ1-2 and V is TRBV19; TRBD1 agrees at 7 bases. The CDR3 covers 15 residues. J was trimmed by 7 bases and V by 5 bases; bases with no gene match: 13. Germline CDR1 LNHDA, CDR2 SQIVND (reference sequence). CDR3 region: CASSGFGTAFSGYTF. The covered CDR3 bases are TGTGCCAGTAGTGGGTTCGGGACAGCCTTTTCTGGC.

For this clone: The read terminates 3 residues before the CDR3 end, so the remaining end is supplied by the germline J gene. The chain employs TRBV28 and TRBJ2-7; 7 bases map to TRBD1. Losses at the gene ends were 3 bases for V and 6 bases for J; bases not matched to a gene: 5. Per the germline V gene, CDR1 is MDHEN and CDR2 is SYDVKM. The CDR3 has 13 amino acids. The sequenced part of the CDR3 DNA is TGTGCCAGCAGTTTCCAGGGACAGCGCGAG. This gives the protein CASSFQGQRE. The whole CDR3 region reads CASSFQGQREQYF.

As regards this clone: Sequencing ends 3 residues short of the CDR3 end; the germline J gene provides the rest. V and J are TRBV20-1 and TRBJ2-7; 9 bases line up with TRBD1. The CDR3 extends over 14 amino acids. The ends lost 0 bases at V and 3 bases at J; junction bases unmatched: 3. From germline, CDR1 is DFQATT and CDR2 SNEGSKA (reference sequence). CDR3 in amino acids: CSAREDRGVYEQYF. The sequenced CDR3 bases are TGCAGTGCTAGAGAGGACAGGGGTGTCTACGAG.